The 2 T cell receptor beta chains reported below all come from one sample, sequenced in a study of immune cell composition in non-small cell lung cancer. Normal lung was sampled as far from the tumour as possible, at least 3 cm. Here immunoSEQ multiplex PCR was the method, and the copy in TCRdb shows in-frame clones only, minus some. The sample has 5,000 or so clones, 72% seen once. The sequenced sample was non-adjacent lung tissue. Source of these receptors: a human donor with non-small cell lung cancer.

The chain is built from TRBV7-8 and TRBJ1-1; D uncertain. V lost 1 base, J lost 2 bases, and 8 bases lay in between. Germline V gene data show CDR1 as SGHVS and CDR2 as FQNEAQ. CDR3 length equals 14 residues. CDR3: CASSLVSGNTEAFF. The CDR3 DNA reads as TGTGCCAGCAGCTTAGTTTCGGGAAACACTGAAGCTTTCTTT.

The chain combines TRBV11-2 with TRBJ1-1, with no clear D. CDR3 length: 16 residues. The germline CDR1 and CDR2 sequences are SGHAT and FQNNGV. V was clipped by 1 base and J by 1 base, with 13 bases between them. The DNA of the CDR3 is TGTGCCAGCAGCTTAGGAGCCGGAGGAGGGAACACTGAAGCTTTCTTT. Translating it yields CASSLGAGGGNTEAFF. The complete variable domain, with remaining parts taken from reference TRBV11-2 and TRBJ1-1, reads EAGVAQSPRYKIIEKRQSVAFWCNPISGHATLYWYQQILGQGPKLLIQFQNNGVVDDSQLPKDRFSAERLKGVDSTLKIQPAKLEDSAVYLCASSLGAGGGNTEAFFGQGTRLTVV.